The present T cell receptor (beta chain) was sequenced within a study of blood T cell repertoires in COVID-19. Study-level information: Donors in the United States, Italy and Spain gave samples during acute or convalescent COVID-19.

Libraries were prepared by immunoSEQ multiplex PCR; TCRdb keeps only in-frame clonotypes and omits some of them. This sample has 230,000 or so clones, with about 91% found just once. Germline values: CDR1 MDHEN, CDR2 SYDVKM. V lost 2 bases and J 6 bases, leaving 13 bases between the germline ends. The CDR3 length is 15 residues. Enrollees, about 18 to 95 years old, lived in 24 US areas. Clinical history reported by participants formed the basis on which cohorts were assigned. Sequencing used PBMCs or T cells enriched from blood (not recorded which). This receptor was taken from a woman in her forties with acute COVID-19. The chain couples TRBV28 to TRBJ1-4, with D possibly TRBD1 on 6 matching bases. This CDR3 reads CASSLPGGAYEKLFF. In DNA, the CDR3 is TGTGCCAGCAGTTTACCGGGGGGCGCATATGAAAAACTGTTTTTT.